This T cell receptor beta chain was identified during a study of graft-versus-host responses after intestinal transplantation. Graft tissue was processed to release intraepithelial and lamina propria lymphocytes. A note on this clone: Its antigen is as yet unknown.

Here immunoSEQ multiplex PCR was the method, and the copy in TCRdb shows in-frame clones only, minus some. This sample has around 16,000 clones, with roughly 80% found just once. General study points: Peak circulating GvH clone levels were associated with early post-transplant HvG declines.

V was pared by 0 bases and J by 3 bases, with 7 bases between. Germline V lookup: CDR1 SGHKS, CDR2 YYEKEE (reference sequence). The CDR3 contains 13 residues. This TCR came from a human patient who received an intestinal transplant, so some T cells may come from the graft donor. The specimen comprised ileum tissue, sampled roughly 70 weeks after intestinal transplant. The J gene is TRBJ2-7, the V gene TRBV5-5; unclear D gene. CDR3 nucleotide sequence: TGTGCCAGCAGCTTGGAACAGCGCTACGAGCAGTACTTC. Its protein is CASSLEQRYEQYF.